The 28 T cell receptor beta chains listed next were all sequenced from one sample in a study of blood T cell repertoires in COVID-19. Some clones are missing from TCRdb's copy, which holds only in-frame ones; the method was immunoSEQ multiplex PCR. The data show about 94,000 clones, about 80% seen once. The sample taken for sequencing was peripheral blood. All receptors come from a human donor in a cohort sampled during active COVID-19.

V and J are TRBV5-1 and TRBJ1-2, with TRBD1 identical over 7 bases. V was pared by 3 bases and J by 6 bases, with 5 bases of the junction left unmatched. This CDR3 is built from 13 residues. The germline V gene has CDR1 SGHRS and CDR2 YFSETQ. The CDR3 here is CASSYRQGDGYTF. CDR3 DNA: TGCGCCAGCAGCTATCGACAGGGAGATGGCTACACCTTC.

This clone was counted only a few times. The CDR3 DNA reads TGTGCCAGCAGTTTAACAGGGAACACTGAAGCTTTCTTT. Its translation: CASSLTGNTEAFF. This chain uses TRBV6-2 or TRBV6-3 with TRBJ1-1; D possibly corresponds to TRBD1 (5 bases). Trimming removed 4 bases from V and 1 base from J, with 7 bases in between. Germline assignment: CDR1 MNHEY and CDR2 SVGEGT. The CDR3 spans 13 residues.

The chain has TRBV6-1 and TRBJ2-7; perhaps TRBD2 as D (5 bases). CDR1 is MNHNS and CDR2 is SASEGT in the germline V gene. V was shortened by 3 bases and J by 4 bases, with 19 bases between the two germline ends. The CDR3 totals 16 residues. The CDR3 bases are TGTGCCAGCAGTGAGTCCCCCCGGACTCTTATGTACGAGCAGTACTTC. Its translation: CASSESPRTLMYEQYF.

The rearrangement uses TRBV2 and TRBJ2-1, with 7 bases identical to TRBD1. The CDR3 has 13 amino acids. Germline assignment: CDR1 SNHLY and CDR2 FYNNEI. Trimming took 1 base from V and 14 from J; bases not matched to a gene: 8. CDR3 residues: CASSEDYRDSEFF. CDR3 DNA sequence: TGTGCCAGCAGTGAAGACTACCGGGACAGTGAGTTCTTC.

V is TRBV12-3 or TRBV12-4 and J is TRBJ1-1; D perhaps matches TRBD1 (5 bases). V gave up 4 bases and J gave up 11 bases, with 17 bases separating them. The length of the CDR3 is 13 residues. CDR3 bases: TGTGCCAGCAGTTACCGGGGCGGGGGTAAGGCTTTCTTT. As protein: CASSYRGGGKAFF.

The chain uses TRBV28 and TRBJ2-7, with no clear D. The V and J ends lost 1 base and 2 bases respectively, with 9 bases between them. This CDR3 comprises 14 residues. Per the germline V gene, CDR1 is MDHEN and CDR2 is SYDVKM. This chain's CDR3 is CASSLSAVAYEQYF. DNA for the CDR3: TGTGCCAGCAGTTTATCGGCGGTGGCCTACGAGCAGTACTTC.

This rearrangement joins TRBV12-3 or TRBV12-4 to TRBJ2-1, with no clear D. The CDR3 sequence is 13 residues long. Trimming took off 2 bases at V and 9 bases at J, with 11 bases between the two ends. CDR3 residues: CASSLPVAAEQFF. In DNA form, the CDR3 reads TGTGCCAGCAGTTTACCGGTCGCGGCTGAGCAGTTCTTC.

A few counts support this clone. CDR3 sequence: CASRGRGLIEQYF. The CDR3 region has the DNA TGTGCCAGTAGAGGTAGGGGGCTTATCGAGCAGTACTTC. The rearrangement links TRBV19 to TRBJ2-7; 7 nucleotides align to TRBD1. Trimming at V came to 6 bases and at J to 6 bases, leaving 8 bases not matched to a gene. The CDR3 loop spans 13 amino acids. Per germline, CDR1 LNHDA and CDR2 SQIVND (reference sequence).

This chain links TRBV21-1 with TRBJ2-2; the table calls TRBD1, which could not be checked here. TRBV21-1 constitutes a pseudogene. This CDR3 region has 15 residues. The CDR3 loop is CASNTCPGRSGELFF. The CDR3, as DNA: TGTGCCAGCAACACATGCCCTGGGCGCTCCGGGGAGCTGTTTTTT.

The rearrangement uses TRBV6-1 and TRBJ1-1, with 7 positions matching TRBD1. Unmatched junction bases numbered 1, after V lost 2 bases and J lost 7 bases. Germline assignment: CDR1 MNHNS and CDR2 SASEGT. The CDR3 loop spans 12 amino acids. The CDR3 DNA reads as TGTGCCAGCAGTGAATGGACAGGTGAAGCTTTCTTT. Residues: CASSEWTGEAFF.

This clone was seen more than once but under ten times. V gene TRBV6-5 combines with J gene TRBJ2-7; D is undetermined. The V end was cut by 7 bases, the J end by 6 bases, with 7 bases between. Germline-derived CDR1 and CDR2 are MNHEY and SVGAGI. The CDR3 has 10 amino acids. CDR3 coding DNA: TGTGCCAGCACGGTTGGCGAGCAGTACTTC. As protein: CASTVGEQYF.

The chain has TRBV18 and TRBJ2-2, with D tentatively TRBD2 (7 bases). The CDR3 loop spans 16 amino acids. V gave up 0 bases and J gave up 3 bases, with 11 bases separating them. Germline CDR1 reads KGHSH; CDR2 reads LQKENI. Written as DNA, the CDR3 is TGTGCCAGCTCACCACCTTCGGGGGGCGACACCGGGGAGCTGTTTTTT. Its protein is CASSPPSGGDTGELFF. Looking up the rest from reference TRBV18 and TRBJ2-2 gives the full variable domain: NAGVMQNPRHLVRRRGQEARLRCSPMKGHSHVYWYRQLPEEGLKFMVYLQKENIIDESGMPKERFSAEFPKEGPSILRIQQVVRGDSAAYFCASSPPSGGDTGELFFGEGSRLTVL.

This rearrangement joins TRBV29-1 to TRBJ1-5, with a tentative D call TRBD1 (6 bases). Germline lookup yields CDR1 SQVTM and CDR2 ANQGSEA. This CDR3 has 15 residues. V was trimmed by 5 bases and J by 1 base, leaving 15 bases between them. Written as DNA, the CDR3 is TGCAGCGTTATAACAGGGCTTTCAAGCAATCAGCCCCAGCATTTT. It codes for CSVITGLSSNQPQHF. Filled out from reference TRBV29-1 and TRBJ1-5, the complete variable domain reads SAVISQKPSRDICQRGTSLTIQCQVDSQVTMMFWYRQQPGQSLTLIATANQGSEATYESGFVIDKFPISRPNLTFSTLTVSNMSPEDSSIYLCSVITGLSSNQPQHFGDGTRLSIL.

The V call is TRBV12-3 or TRBV12-4, the J call TRBJ1-2, with 9 bases fitting TRBD1. J lost 9 bases, V lost 6 bases, and 8 bases had no gene match. This CDR3 has 13 residues. The CDR3 is CASRPGQGYRYTF. In DNA form, the CDR3 reads TGTGCCAGCAGACCGGGACAGGGTTATCGCTACACCTTC.

V and J are TRBV3-1 (or the pseudogene TRBV3-2) and TRBJ2-7; 8 bases are a match to TRBD2. The junction had 2 bases not matched to a gene; V was cut back by 4 bases and J by 3 bases. Germline loops: CDR1 LGHDT, CDR2 YNNKEL (reference sequence). CDR3 length: 13 amino acids. Here the CDR3 reads CASSLGGGYEQYF. In DNA form, the CDR3 reads TGTGCCAGCAGCCTCGGGGGGGGCTACGAGCAGTACTTC.

V usage is TRBV19 and J usage is TRBJ1-5, with 10 bases matching TRBD1. CDR3 length: 15 residues. V was pared by 9 bases and J by 6 bases, with 11 bases of the junction left unmatched. From germline, CDR1 is LNHDA and CDR2 SQIVND (reference sequence). CDR3 residues: CASRTGTGVVQPQHF. The CDR3 coding sequence is TGTGCCAGCCGAACCGGGACAGGGGTCGTTCAGCCCCAGCATTTT. Full variable domain (outside the CDR3, taken from reference TRBV19 and TRBJ1-5): DGGITQSPKYLFRKEGQNVTLSCEQNLNHDAMYWYRQDPGQGLRLIYYSQIVNDFQKGDIAEGYSVSREKKESFPLTVTSAQKNPTAFYLCASRTGTGVVQPQHFGDGTRLSIL.

This chain joins TRBV20-1 and TRBJ1-2; possible D gene TRBD1, 5 bases. Trimming stripped 3 bases from V and 0 bases from J, with 11 bases between. The CDR3 sequence is 14 residues long. Germline V lookup: CDR1 DFQATT, CDR2 SNEGSKA (reference sequence). In DNA form, the CDR3 reads TGCAGTGCTAGTTCTCCAGGGCCTAACTATGGCTACACCTTC. It translates to CSASSPGPNYGYTF.

This clone appeared a few times. This chain connects TRBV6-5 to TRBJ2-2; TRBD2 agrees at 10 bases. Germline V gene sequence: CDR1 MNHEY, CDR2 SVGAGI. Trimming cost V 8 bases and J 7 bases; bases outside gene matches: 4. The CDR3 extends over 13 amino acids. CDR3 sequence (DNA): TGTGCCAGCCTAGCGGGAGCGGTCGGGGAGCTGTTTTTT. Amino acid sequence: CASLAGAVGELFF.

This sequence joins TRBV7-7 and TRBJ2-1, with 8 bases lining up with TRBD1. Unmatched junction bases numbered 17, after V lost 10 bases and J lost 9 bases. CDR1 and CDR2 from the germline V gene are SSHAT and FNYEAQ (reference sequence). The CDR3 length is 15 residues. The CDR3 coding sequence is TGTGCCAACGACTGGGGACAGGCATTTGAGGGTGAGCAGTTCTTC. Its protein is CANDWGQAFEGEQFF. Full variable domain (missing parts from reference TRBV7-7 and TRBJ2-1): GAGVSQSPRYKVTKRGQDVTLRCDPISSHATLYWYQQALGQGPEFLTYFNYEAQPDKSGLPSDRFSAERPEGSISTLTIQRTEQRDSAMYRCANDWGQAFEGEQFFGPGTRLTVL.

The chain has TRBV30 and TRBJ1-1; 7 bases are shared with TRBD1. The V and J ends lost 5 bases and 6 bases, in that order; junction bases with no gene match: 6. In germline, CDR1 is GTSNPN, CDR2 SVGIG (reference sequence). This CDR3 contains 12 residues. The CDR3 coding sequence is TGTGCCTGGTCACCGGGACAGCCTGAAGCTTTCTTT. Translation: CAWSPGQPEAFF.

The chain joins TRBV12-3 or TRBV12-4 to TRBJ1-1, with 10 positions matching TRBD1. V lost 6 bases to trimming and J lost 5 bases; unmatched junction nucleotides: 3. This CDR3 is 13 amino acids long. The CDR3 DNA sequence: TGTGCCAGCAGAGGGACAGGGGTGACTGAAGCTTTCTTT. Its protein is CASRGTGVTEAFF.

A word on this clone: Other DNA sequences in the sample encode the same CDR3. The rearrangement joins TRBV28 to TRBJ2-7; tentatively, D is TRBD1 (5 bases). The length of the CDR3 is 13 residues. Trimming removed 6 bases from V and 1 base from J, with 10 bases in between. Germline lookup yields CDR1 MDHEN and CDR2 SYDVKM. The CDR3 is CASRPGQSYEQYF. DNA for the CDR3: TGTGCCAGCAGGCCTGGACAATCCTACGAGCAGTACTTC.

The V and J genes are TRBV7-9 and TRBJ2-1; 9 bases are a match to TRBD1. This CDR3 is built from 15 residues. Germline-derived CDR1 and CDR2 are SEHNR and FQNEAQ (reference sequence). J gave up 7 bases and V 3 bases, and 7 bases lay outside the gene matches. The CDR3 region is CASSFPGQGENEQFF. For the CDR3, the DNA is TGTGCCAGCAGCTTTCCGGGACAGGGTGAAAATGAGCAGTTCTTC.

This sequence joins TRBV9 and TRBJ1-3, with 8 bases lining up with TRBD1. Germline trimming cut 3 bases from V and 3 bases from J; bases unmatched to any gene: 5. Germline V gene lookup returns CDR1 SGDLS and CDR2 YYNGEE. The CDR3 extends over 15 amino acids. CDR3 DNA sequence: TGTGCCAGCAGCGCTAGGACAGGGTTTGGAAACACCATATATTTT. Residues: CASSARTGFGNTIYF.

V gene TRBV7-2 combines with J gene TRBJ2-7, with D possibly TRBD1 on 6 matching bases. The V gene lost 3 bases and the J gene lost 0 bases, with 12 bases spanning the gap. This CDR3 is 15 amino acids long. Germline loops: CDR1 SGHTA, CDR2 FQGNSA. CDR3: CASSFFLDSSYEQYF. CDR3 coding DNA: TGTGCCAGCAGCTTCTTTCTGGACAGCTCCTACGAGCAGTACTTC.

The V gene is TRBV29-1, the J gene TRBJ1-1, with D unclear. The CDR3 length is 12 residues. The germline V and J ends were trimmed by 5 bases and 0 bases, with 7 bases remaining between them. CDR1 and CDR2 (germline): SQVTM, ANQGSEA. CDR3 sequence: CSVSGLNTEAFF. The CDR3 DNA reads as TGCAGCGTTTCTGGGCTGAACACTGAAGCTTTCTTT.

This sequence joins TRBV3-1 (or the pseudogene TRBV3-2) and TRBJ2-2; D call uncertain. Germline assignment: CDR1 LGHDT and CDR2 YNNKEL (reference sequence). The germline V and J ends were trimmed by 4 bases and 4 bases, with 10 bases remaining between them. The CDR3 spans 14 residues. The CDR3 region has the DNA TGTGCCAGCAGCCCCCCCAGGATCACCGGGGAGCTGTTTTTT. Its protein product is CASSPPRITGELFF.

The rearrangement links TRBV30 to TRBJ2-7; TRBD1 agrees at 8 bases. The CDR3 spans 16 residues. J gave up 5 bases and V 0 bases, and 12 bases lay outside the gene matches. The germline gives CDR1 GTSNPN, CDR2 SVGIG (reference sequence). As DNA, the CDR3 is TGTGCCTGGAGTGTCCGATCGGCAGGGGGCATTGACGAGCAGTACTTC. It is translated as CAWSVRSAGGIDEQYF.